This T cell receptor beta chain was sequenced during a study of cytomegalovirus exposure and HLA in healthy donors. Both 60 Vbeta primers and 13 Jbeta primers went into the PCR. Sequencing was performed with immunoSEQ multiplex PCR; in TCRdb, only in-frame clones are kept and a portion is missing. The sample holds over 130,000 clones, about four fifths seen once. Trimming took off 5 bases at V and 0 bases at J, with 9 bases between the two ends. This CDR3 is 14 amino acids long. Germline-derived CDR1 and CDR2 are MNHNS and SASEGT. The sequence was obtained from a middle-aged man in good health and CMV-seropositive. The genes are TRBV6-1 and TRBJ2-3; a possible D gene is TRBD1 (5 bases). The specimen was PBMCs. The CDR3 DNA is TGTGCCAGCAGTCGGACACTCAGCACAGATACGCAGTATTTT. Translation: CASSRTLSTDTQYF.